Shown below are 14 T cell receptor beta chains from a single sample sequenced in a study of shared clonotypes between healthy human individuals. Naive CD8 populations comprised CD45RO-negative cells positively selected for CCR7, excluding terminally differentiated effector memory CD45RA+ cells. TCRdb keeps only in-frame clones here, not all; method: immunoSEQ multiplex PCR. This table has some 2,100,000 clones, under 95% appearing once. The sequencing sample was made of naive CD8+ T cells from PBMCs. The receptors shown here come from a man between 18 and 35 years old in good health. Some clones in this sample may be carry-over from other donors' samples.

This clone has a handful of counts. V is TRBV9 and J is TRBJ1-5; tentatively, D is TRBD1 (5 bases). V was clipped by 0 bases and J by 2 bases, with 9 bases between them. CDR3 length: 15 residues. Germline lookup yields CDR1 SGDLS and CDR2 YYNGEE. The CDR3 DNA follows: TGTGCCAGCAGCGTAGGGGGGTATCGCAATCAGCCCCAGCATTTT. It codes for CASSVGGYRNQPQHF.

The rearrangement uses TRBV4-1 and TRBJ2-3; 12 bases line up with TRBD2. CDR1 MGHRA and CDR2 YSYEKL come from the germline V gene. The CDR3 covers 17 residues. Trimming at V came to 4 bases and at J to 4 bases, leaving 9 bases not matched to a gene. The CDR3 loop is CASSPSTSGSRADTQYF. The CDR3 bases are TGCGCCAGCAGCCCATCGACTAGCGGGAGTCGCGCAGATACGCAGTATTTT.

The rearrangement uses TRBV2 and TRBJ2-1, with D tentatively TRBD2 (6 bases). Trimming stripped 3 bases from V and 4 bases from J, with 13 bases between. CDR1 is SNHLY, CDR2 FYNNEI, per germline. This CDR3 has 15 amino acids. CDR3 DNA: TGTGCCAGCAGTGATCCCCGGGAGCCGTACAATGAGCAGTTCTTC. It yields the protein CASSDPREPYNEQFF.

The chain employs TRBV28 and TRBJ1-2; D gene ambiguous. CDR1 is MDHEN and CDR2 is SYDVKM in the germline V gene. This CDR3 contains 15 residues. Trimming took off 5 bases at V and 0 bases at J, with 13 bases between the two ends. CDR3 region: CASSPLAGTNYGYTF. In nucleotides, the CDR3 is TGTGCCAGCAGTCCCCTCGCGGGTACTAACTATGGCTACACCTTC.

The chain couples TRBV7-9 to TRBJ1-6, with D possibly matching TRBD1 (5 bases). The V end lost 0 bases, the J end lost 9 bases, and 15 bases lay between the germline ends. In germline, CDR1 is SEHNR, CDR2 FQNEAQ (reference sequence). This CDR3 is 16 amino acids long. The CDR3 sequence is CASSLASGGRGSPLHF. The CDR3 bases are TGTGCCAGCAGCTTAGCGTCTGGGGGTAGGGGTTCACCCCTCCACTTT.

To note about this clone: Different DNA sequences within this sample yield the same CDR3. V and J are TRBV27 and TRBJ2-2; a possible D gene is TRBD2 (5 bases). Trimming took 2 bases from V and 6 from J, leaving 10 bases between them. The germline gives CDR1 MNHEY, CDR2 SMNVEV (reference sequence). There are 14 residues in the CDR3. CDR3 loop: CASSLGGGPGELFF. CDR3 bases: TGTGCCAGCAGTTTAGGAGGTGGGCCCGGGGAGCTGTTTTTT.

The genes are TRBV7-6 and TRBJ2-1, with D perhaps assigned TRBD1 or TRBD2 (5 bases each). The CDR3 contains 13 residues. Germline V lookup: CDR1 SGHVS, CDR2 FNYEAQ. With 5 bases removed from V and 6 bases from J, the gap between germline ends came to 11 bases. CDR3 in DNA: TGTGCCAGCAGCCCCGGGACGATCAATGAGCAGTTCTTC. This sequence encodes CASSPGTINEQFF.

The chain recombines TRBV29-1 with TRBJ1-2, with unresolved D. V was cut by 5 bases and J by 2 bases, with 15 bases left in between. Germline V lookup: CDR1 SQVTM, CDR2 ANQGSEA. The CDR3 runs 14 residues. The CDR3 loop is CSVSDVSSNYGYTF. DNA of the CDR3: TGCAGCGTTTCCGACGTCTCGTCCAACTATGGCTACACCTTC. Based on the CDR3 plus reference TRBV29-1 and TRBJ1-2, the full variable domain is SAVISQKPSRDICQRGTSLTIQCQVDSQVTMMFWYRQQPGQSLTLIATANQGSEATYESGFVIDKFPISRPNLTFSTLTVSNMSPEDSSIYLCSVSDVSSNYGYTFGSGTRLTVV.

The chain carries TRBV7-6 and TRBJ2-2, with D unresolved. Germline V gene data show CDR1 as SGHVS and CDR2 as FNYEAQ. The CDR3 totals 12 residues. V shed 9 bases and J shed 6 bases, with 11 bases lying between them. This chain's CDR3 is CASHSSAGELFF. The DNA for the CDR3 is TGTGCCAGTCATTCATCCGCCGGGGAGCTGTTTTTT.

The chain employs TRBV7-2 and TRBJ2-7, with 9 bases aligning to TRBD1. V was pared by 4 bases and J by 3 bases, with 7 bases of the junction left unmatched. In germline, CDR1 is SGHTA, CDR2 FQGNSA. The length of the CDR3 is 15 residues. CDR3 nucleotides: TGTGCCAGCAGCTACACCGGGACAGGGTTCTACGAGCAGTACTTC. Its protein is CASSYTGTGFYEQYF.

Here the CDR3 reads CASGRYMTHTGELFF. CDR3 coding DNA: TGTGCCAGCGGCCGCTACATGACCCACACCGGGGAGCTGTTTTTT. The J gene is TRBJ2-2, the V gene TRBV2; D uncertain. The germline V gene has CDR1 SNHLY and CDR2 FYNNEI. This CDR3 spans 15 amino acids. V lost 8 bases and J lost 3, with 16 bases in between.

The J gene is TRBJ2-7, the V gene TRBV7-9; weak D call: TRBD1 (6 bases). The CDR3 consists of 15 residues. With 5 bases removed from V and 6 bases from J, the gap between germline ends came to 20 bases. The germline V gene has CDR1 SEHNR and CDR2 FQNEAQ (reference sequence). CDR3 loop: CASSSLGTQGPEQYF. The CDR3 DNA reads as TGTGCCAGCAGCAGCCTAGGGACGCAGGGGCCCGAGCAGTACTTC.

With respect to this clone: An end of the junction does not agree with germline; a read error may underlie this. The CDR3 DNA follows: TGTGCCAGCGGCGGACTGGGAGGCCCCTTC. Its protein product is CASGGLGGPF. The J gene is TRBJ1-2, the V gene TRBV6-1; D unresolved. From germline, CDR1 is MNHNS and CDR2 SASEGT. The CDR3 is 10 residues long.

In regard to this clone: The sample has other DNA sequences that encode this CDR3 too. V and J are TRBV5-6 and TRBJ2-7, with D uncertain. CDR3 size: 12 residues. Germline CDR1 is SGHDT and CDR2 is YYEEEE. Between the trimmed V and J ends, which lost 1 base and 6 bases, there was a span of 8 bases. The CDR3 reads CASSLISGEQYF. The CDR3 bases are TGTGCCAGCAGCTTGATCTCGGGCGAGCAGTACTTC. The variable domain in full, completed from reference TRBV5-6 and TRBJ2-7, reads DAGVTQSPTHLIKTRGQQVTLRCSPKSGHDTVSWYQQALGQGPQFIFQYYEEEERQRGNFPDRFSGHQFPNYSSELNVNALLLGDSALYLCASSLISGEQYFGPGTRLTVT.